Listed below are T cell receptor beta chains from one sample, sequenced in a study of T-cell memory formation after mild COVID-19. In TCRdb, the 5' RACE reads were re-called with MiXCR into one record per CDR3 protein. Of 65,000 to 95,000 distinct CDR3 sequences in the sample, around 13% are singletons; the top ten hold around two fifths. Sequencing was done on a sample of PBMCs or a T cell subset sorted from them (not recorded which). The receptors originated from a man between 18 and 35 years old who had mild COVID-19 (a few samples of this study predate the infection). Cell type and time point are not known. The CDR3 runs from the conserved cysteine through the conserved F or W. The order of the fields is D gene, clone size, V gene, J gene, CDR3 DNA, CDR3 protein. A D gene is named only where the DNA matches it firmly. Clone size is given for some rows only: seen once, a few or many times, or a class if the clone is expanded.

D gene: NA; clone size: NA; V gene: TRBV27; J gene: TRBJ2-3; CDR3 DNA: TGTGCCAGCGGGTTAGTGACAGATACGCAGTATTTT; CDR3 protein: CASGLVTDTQYF
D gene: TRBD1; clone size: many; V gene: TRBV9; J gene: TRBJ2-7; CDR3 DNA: TGTGCCAGCAGCGTACTCCCCGGGACAGTTCCCTACGAGCAGTACTTC; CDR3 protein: CASSVLPGTVPYEQYF
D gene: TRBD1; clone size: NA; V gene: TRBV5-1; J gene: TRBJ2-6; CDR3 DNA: TGCGCCAGCAGCTCTCACTGGACAGGGGAATCTGGGGCCAACGTCCTGACTTTC; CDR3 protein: CASSSHWTGESGANVLTF
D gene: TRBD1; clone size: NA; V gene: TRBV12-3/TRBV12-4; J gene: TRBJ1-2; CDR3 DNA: TGTGCCAGCAGTTTCCGGGACAGTGCGGGCTACACCTTC; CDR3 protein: CASSFRDSAGYTF
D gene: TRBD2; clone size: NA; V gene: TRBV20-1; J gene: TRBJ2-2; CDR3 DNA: TGCAGTGCTCGTAGCGGGGAGGTCACCGGGGAGCTGTTTTTT; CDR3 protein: CSARSGEVTGELFF
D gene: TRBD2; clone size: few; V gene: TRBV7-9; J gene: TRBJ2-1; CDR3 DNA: TGTGCCAGCAGCTTAGGAGGCGCTAGCGGCCCCAATGAGCAGTTCTTC; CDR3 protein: CASSLGGASGPNEQFF
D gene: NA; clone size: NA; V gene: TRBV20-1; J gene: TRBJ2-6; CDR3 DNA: TGCAGTGCCATCGGCGGGGCCAACGTCCTGACTTTC; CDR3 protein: CSAIGGANVLTF
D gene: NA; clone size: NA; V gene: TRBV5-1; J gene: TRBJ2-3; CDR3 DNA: TGCGCCAGCAGCTTGGCAGGGGGGGCGAAAATCACAGATACGCAGTATTTT; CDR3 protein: CASSLAGGAKITDTQYF
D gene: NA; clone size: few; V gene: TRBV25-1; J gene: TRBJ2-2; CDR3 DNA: TGTGCCAGCAGTGAAGAGGGCACGGCGAACACCGGGGAGCTGTTTTTT; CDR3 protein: CASSEEGTANTGELFF
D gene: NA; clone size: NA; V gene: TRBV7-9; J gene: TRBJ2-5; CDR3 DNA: TGTGCCAGCAGCTCAAACCAGGGGCCGGACCGAGAGACCCAGTACTTC; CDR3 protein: CASSSNQGPDRETQYF
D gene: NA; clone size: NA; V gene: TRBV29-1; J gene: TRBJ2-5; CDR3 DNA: TGCAGCGCCGAGCCCGAACGGGAGACCCAGTACTTC; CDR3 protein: CSAEPERETQYF
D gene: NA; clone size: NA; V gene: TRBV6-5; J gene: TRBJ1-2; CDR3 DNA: TGTGCCAGCAGTTACTCGACTGAGGCTGTCTATGGCTACACCTTC; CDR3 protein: CASSYSTEAVYGYTF
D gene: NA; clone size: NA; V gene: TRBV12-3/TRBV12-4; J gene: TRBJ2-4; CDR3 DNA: TGTGCCAGCAGTTTAGCTCGCTTTGAGCCAGGGGATAACATTCAGTACTTC; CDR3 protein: CASSLARFEPGDNIQYF
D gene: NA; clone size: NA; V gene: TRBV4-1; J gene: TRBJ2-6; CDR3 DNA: TGCGCCAGCAGCCAAGGGCGGCCCTCTGGGGCCAACGTCCTGACTTTC; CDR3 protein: CASSQGRPSGANVLTF
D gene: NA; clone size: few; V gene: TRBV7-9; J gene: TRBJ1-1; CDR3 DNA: TGTGCCAGCTTGGATTTGAACACTGAAGCTTTCTTT; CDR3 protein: CASLDLNTEAFF
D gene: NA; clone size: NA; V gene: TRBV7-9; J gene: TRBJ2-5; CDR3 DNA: TGTGCCAGCAGCTTAACCCCAGGGATCCAGTACTTC; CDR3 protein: CASSLTPGIQYF
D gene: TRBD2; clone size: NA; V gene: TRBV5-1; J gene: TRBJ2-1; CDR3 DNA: TGCGCCAGCAGCTTGGTGGGACTAGCGGGTCCCTGGGCTACCAATGAGCAGTTCTTC; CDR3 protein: CASSLVGLAGPWATNEQFF
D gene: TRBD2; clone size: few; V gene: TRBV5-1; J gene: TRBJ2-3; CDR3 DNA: TGCGCCAGCAGCTTACTAGCGGGGGCGGTGTCGGCAGATACGCAGTATTTT; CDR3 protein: CASSLLAGAVSADTQYF
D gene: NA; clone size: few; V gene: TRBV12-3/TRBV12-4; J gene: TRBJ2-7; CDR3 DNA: TGTGCCAGCAGTTTAGGCGGGGCAGGGTACGAGCAGTACTTC; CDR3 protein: CASSLGGAGYEQYF
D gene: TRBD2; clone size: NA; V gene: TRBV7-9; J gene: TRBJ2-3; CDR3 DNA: TGTGCCAGCAGCTTAGAGTTCGGGACTAGCGGTACAGATACGCAGTATTTT; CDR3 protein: CASSLEFGTSGTDTQYF
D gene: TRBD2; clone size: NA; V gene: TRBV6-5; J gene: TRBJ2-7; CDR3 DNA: TGTGCCAGCAGTTATGGGGGGGAGTCCTACGAGCAGTACTTC; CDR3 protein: CASSYGGESYEQYF
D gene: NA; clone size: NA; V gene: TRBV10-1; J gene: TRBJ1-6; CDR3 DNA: TGCGCCAGCAGTGACAGGGCAGGATTAAATCACAATTCACCCCTCCACTTT; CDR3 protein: CASSDRAGLNHNSPLHF
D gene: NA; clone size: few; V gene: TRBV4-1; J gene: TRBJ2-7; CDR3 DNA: TGCGCCAGCAGCCAATGGTTCTTTGTAGAGCAGTACTTC; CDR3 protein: CASSQWFFVEQYF
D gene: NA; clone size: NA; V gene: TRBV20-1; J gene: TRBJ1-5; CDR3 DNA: TGCAGTGCCAAGAGGCCGAACAATCAGCCCCAGCATTTT; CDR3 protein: CSAKRPNNQPQHF
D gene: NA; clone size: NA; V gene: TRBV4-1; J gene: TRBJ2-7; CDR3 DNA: TGCGCCAGCAGCCCGGGAAGGGCAGGCGAGTTCCACTACGAGCAGTACTTC; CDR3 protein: CASSPGRAGEFHYEQYF
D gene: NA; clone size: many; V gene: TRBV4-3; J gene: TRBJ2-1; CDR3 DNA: TGCGCCAGCAGCCCCGGGGGCTTCAATGAGCAGTTCTTC; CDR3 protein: CASSPGGFNEQFF
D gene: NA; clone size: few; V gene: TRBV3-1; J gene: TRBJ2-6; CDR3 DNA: TGTGCCAGCAGCCCCCTTCCCCGGTTCTCTGGGGCCAACGTCCTGACTTTC; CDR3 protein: CASSPLPRFSGANVLTF
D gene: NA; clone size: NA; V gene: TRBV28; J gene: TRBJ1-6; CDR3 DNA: TGTGCCAGCAACACGGCCGGCTTGGCACCCCTCCACTTT; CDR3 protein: CASNTAGLAPLHF
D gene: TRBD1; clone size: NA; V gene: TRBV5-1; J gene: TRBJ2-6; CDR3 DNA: TGCGCCAGCAGCTTAAGCTGGACAGGGGTTCTTGGTGGGGCCAACGTCCTGACTTTC; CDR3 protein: CASSLSWTGVLGGANVLTF
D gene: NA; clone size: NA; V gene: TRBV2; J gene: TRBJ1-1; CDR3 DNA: TGTGCCAGCATCGGGGAGGAGACTGAAGCTTTCTTT; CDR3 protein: CASIGEETEAFF
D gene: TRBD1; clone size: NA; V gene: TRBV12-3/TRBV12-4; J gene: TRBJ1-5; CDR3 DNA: TGTGCCAGCAGTTTAGGCCGACAGGGTTATCAGCCCCAGCATTTT; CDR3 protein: CASSLGRQGYQPQHF
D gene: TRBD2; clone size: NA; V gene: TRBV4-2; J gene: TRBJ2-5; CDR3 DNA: TGTGCCAGCAGCCCAAAGGGACTAGCGTATGCGACCCAGTACTTC; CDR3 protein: CASSPKGLAYATQYF
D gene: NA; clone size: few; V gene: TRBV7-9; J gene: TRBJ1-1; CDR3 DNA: TGTGCCAGCAGCTTAGATCCCGGGGGGACTGAAGCTTTCTTT; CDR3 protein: CASSLDPGGTEAFF
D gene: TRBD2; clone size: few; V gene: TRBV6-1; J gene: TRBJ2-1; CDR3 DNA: TGTGCCAGCAGCCCTACTAGCGGGGGGGCCAATGAGCAGTTCTTC; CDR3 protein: CASSPTSGGANEQFF
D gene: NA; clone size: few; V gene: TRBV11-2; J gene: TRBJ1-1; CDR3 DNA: TGTGCCAGCAGCTTAGATTGGGGCGGGAACGCTTTCTTT; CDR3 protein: CASSLDWGGNAFF
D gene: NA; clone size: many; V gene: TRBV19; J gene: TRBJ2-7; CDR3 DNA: TGTGCCAGTAGTCAACGGGCCGCAGGCGGGCAGTACTTC; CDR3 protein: CASSQRAAGGQYF
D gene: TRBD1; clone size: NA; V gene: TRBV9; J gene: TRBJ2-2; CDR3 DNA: TGTGCCAGCACAAGAACAGGGGGAAACACCGGGGAGCTGTTTTTT; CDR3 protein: CASTRTGGNTGELFF
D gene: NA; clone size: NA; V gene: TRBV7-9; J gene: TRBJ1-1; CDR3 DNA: TGTGCCAGCAGCCAGAGGAACTTGAACACTGAAGCTTTCTTT; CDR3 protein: CASSQRNLNTEAFF
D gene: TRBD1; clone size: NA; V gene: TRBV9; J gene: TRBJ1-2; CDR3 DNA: TGTGCCAGCAGCCTTACCGGGACAGGGGACTATGGCTACACCTTC; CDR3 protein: CASSLTGTGDYGYTF
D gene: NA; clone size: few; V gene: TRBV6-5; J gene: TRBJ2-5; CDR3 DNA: TGTGCCAGCAGTTACGCCCCCTCGGAGACCCAGTACTTC; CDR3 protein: CASSYAPSETQYF
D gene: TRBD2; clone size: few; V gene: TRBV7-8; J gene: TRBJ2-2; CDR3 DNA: TGTGCCAGCAGCTTAGCAGTACCTATAGCGGGGGGATTCACCGGGGAGCTGTTTTTT; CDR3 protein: CASSLAVPIAGGFTGELFF